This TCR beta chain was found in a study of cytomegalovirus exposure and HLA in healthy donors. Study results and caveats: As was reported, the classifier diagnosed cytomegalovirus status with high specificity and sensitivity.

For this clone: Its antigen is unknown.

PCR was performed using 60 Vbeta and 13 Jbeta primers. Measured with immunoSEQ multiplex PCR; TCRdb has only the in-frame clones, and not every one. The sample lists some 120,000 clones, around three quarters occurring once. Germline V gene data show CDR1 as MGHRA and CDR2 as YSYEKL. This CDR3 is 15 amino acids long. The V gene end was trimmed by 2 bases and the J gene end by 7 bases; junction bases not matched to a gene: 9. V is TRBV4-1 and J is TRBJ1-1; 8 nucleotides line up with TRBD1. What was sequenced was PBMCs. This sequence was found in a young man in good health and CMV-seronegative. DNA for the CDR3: TGCGCCAGCAGCCAACAGACAGGGGAAGTCGGTGAAGCTTTCTTT. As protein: CASSQQTGEVGEAFF.